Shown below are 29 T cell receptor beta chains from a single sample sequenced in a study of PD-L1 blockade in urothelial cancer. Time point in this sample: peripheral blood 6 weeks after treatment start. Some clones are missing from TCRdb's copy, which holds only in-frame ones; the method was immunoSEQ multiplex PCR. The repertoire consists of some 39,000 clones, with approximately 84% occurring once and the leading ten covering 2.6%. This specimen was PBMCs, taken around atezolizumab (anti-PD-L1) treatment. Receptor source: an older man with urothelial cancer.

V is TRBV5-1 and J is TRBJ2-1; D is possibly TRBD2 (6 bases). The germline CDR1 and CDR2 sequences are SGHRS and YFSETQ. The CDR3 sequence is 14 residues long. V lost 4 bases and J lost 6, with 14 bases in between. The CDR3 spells CASSLALAFNEQFF. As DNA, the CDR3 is TGCGCCAGCAGCCTGGCCCTAGCGTTCAATGAGCAGTTCTTC. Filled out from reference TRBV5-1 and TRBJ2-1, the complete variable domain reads KAGVTQTPRYLIKTRGQQVTLSCSPISGHRSVSWYQQTPGQGLQFLFEYFSETQRNKGNFPGRFSGRQFSNSRSEMNVSTLELGDSALYLCASSLALAFNEQFFGPGTRLTVL.

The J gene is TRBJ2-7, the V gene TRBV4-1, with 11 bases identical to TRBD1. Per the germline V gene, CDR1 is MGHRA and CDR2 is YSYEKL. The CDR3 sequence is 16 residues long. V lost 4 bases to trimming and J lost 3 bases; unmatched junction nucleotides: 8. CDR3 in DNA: TGCGCCAGCAGCCGCCCCGGGACAGGGGGTTTCTACGAGCAGTACTTC. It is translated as CASSRPGTGGFYEQYF.

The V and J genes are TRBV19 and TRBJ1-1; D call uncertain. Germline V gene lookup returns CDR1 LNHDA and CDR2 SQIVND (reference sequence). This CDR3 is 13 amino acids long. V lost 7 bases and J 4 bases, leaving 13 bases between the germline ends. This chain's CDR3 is CASTPVVVTEAFF. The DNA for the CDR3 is TGTGCCAGTACCCCGGTGGTGGTCACTGAAGCTTTCTTT. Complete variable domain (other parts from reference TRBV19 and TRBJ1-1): DGGITQSPKYLFRKEGQNVTLSCEQNLNHDAMYWYRQDPGQGLRLIYYSQIVNDFQKGDIAEGYSVSREKKESFPLTVTSAQKNPTAFYLCASTPVVVTEAFFGQGTRLTVV.

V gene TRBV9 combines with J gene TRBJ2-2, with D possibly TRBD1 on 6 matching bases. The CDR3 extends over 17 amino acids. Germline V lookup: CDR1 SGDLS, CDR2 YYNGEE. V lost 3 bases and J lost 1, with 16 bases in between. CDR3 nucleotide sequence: TGTGCCAGCAGCGGTAGCCGAAGGACAGAGAACACCGGGGAGCTGTTTTTT. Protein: CASSGSRRTENTGELFF.

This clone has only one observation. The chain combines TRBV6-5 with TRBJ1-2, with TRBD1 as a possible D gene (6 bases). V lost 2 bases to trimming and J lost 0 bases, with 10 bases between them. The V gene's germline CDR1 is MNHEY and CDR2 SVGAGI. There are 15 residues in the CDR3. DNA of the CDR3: TGTGCCAGCAGTTACAGCGCAGGGGCTAACTATGGCTACACCTTC. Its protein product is CASSYSAGANYGYTF.

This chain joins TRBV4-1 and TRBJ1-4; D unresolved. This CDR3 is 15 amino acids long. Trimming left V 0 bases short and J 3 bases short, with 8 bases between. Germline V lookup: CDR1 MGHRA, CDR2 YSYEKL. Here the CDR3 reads CASSQDAGANEKLFF. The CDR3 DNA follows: TGCGCCAGCAGCCAAGACGCCGGGGCTAATGAAAAACTGTTTTTT.

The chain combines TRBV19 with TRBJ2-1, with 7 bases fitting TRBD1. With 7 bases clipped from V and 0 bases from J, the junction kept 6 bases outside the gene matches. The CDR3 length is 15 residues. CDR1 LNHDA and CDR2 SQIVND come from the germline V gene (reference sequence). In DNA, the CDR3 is TGTGCCAGTACCACTACAGGGGTCTCCTACAATGAGCAGTTCTTC. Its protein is CASTTTGVSYNEQFF.

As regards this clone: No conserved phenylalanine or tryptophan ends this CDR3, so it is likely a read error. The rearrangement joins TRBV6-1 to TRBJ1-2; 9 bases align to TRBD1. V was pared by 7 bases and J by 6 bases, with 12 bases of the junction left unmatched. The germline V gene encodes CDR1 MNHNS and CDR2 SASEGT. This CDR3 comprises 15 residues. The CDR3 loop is CASMQPGQGDHGYTL. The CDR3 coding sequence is TGTGCCAGCATGCAGCCGGGACAGGGTGACCATGGCTACACCCTC.

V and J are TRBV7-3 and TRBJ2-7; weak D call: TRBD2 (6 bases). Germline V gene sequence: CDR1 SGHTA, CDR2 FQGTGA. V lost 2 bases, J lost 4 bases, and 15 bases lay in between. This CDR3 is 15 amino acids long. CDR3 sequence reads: CASSLSAGISYEQYF. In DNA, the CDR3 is TGTGCCAGCAGCTTATCGGCGGGGATCTCGTACGAGCAGTACTTC.

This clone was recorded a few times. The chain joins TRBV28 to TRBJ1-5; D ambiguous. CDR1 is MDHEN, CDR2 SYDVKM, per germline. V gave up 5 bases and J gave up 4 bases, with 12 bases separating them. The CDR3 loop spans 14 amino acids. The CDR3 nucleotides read TGTGCCAGCAGTCCAGACAACCGGAATCAGCCCCAGCATTTT. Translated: CASSPDNRNQPQHF.

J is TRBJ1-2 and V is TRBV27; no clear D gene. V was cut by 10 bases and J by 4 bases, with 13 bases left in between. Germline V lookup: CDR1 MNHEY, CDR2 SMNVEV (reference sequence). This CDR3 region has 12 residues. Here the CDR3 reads CATISDIYGYTF. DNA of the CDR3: TGTGCCACCATTAGCGATATCTATGGCTACACCTTC.

CDR3 region: CASSEYDRGRPDGYTF. Here the CDR3 DNA reads TGTGCCAGCAGTGAATATGACAGGGGTCGGCCGGATGGCTACACCTTC. The chain is built from TRBV25-1 and TRBJ1-2, with TRBD1 identical over 8 bases. Germline V gene data show CDR1 as MGHDK and CDR2 as SYGVNS. The CDR3 extends over 16 amino acids. V dropped 0 bases and J dropped 6; count of bases not matched to a gene: 9.

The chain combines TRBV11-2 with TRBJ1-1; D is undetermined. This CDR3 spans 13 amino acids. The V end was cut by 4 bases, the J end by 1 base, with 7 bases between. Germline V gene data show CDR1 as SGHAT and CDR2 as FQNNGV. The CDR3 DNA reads TGTGCCAGCAGCTCCTCTCCGAACACTGAAGCTTTCTTT. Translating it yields CASSSSPNTEAFF.

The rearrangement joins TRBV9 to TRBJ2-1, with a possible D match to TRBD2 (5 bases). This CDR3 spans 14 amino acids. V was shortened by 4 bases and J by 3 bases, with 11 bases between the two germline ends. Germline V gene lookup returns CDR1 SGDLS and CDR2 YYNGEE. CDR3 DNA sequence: TGTGCCAGCAGCCCGGGCGGAGGCTACAATGAGCAGTTCTTC. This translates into CASSPGGGYNEQFF.

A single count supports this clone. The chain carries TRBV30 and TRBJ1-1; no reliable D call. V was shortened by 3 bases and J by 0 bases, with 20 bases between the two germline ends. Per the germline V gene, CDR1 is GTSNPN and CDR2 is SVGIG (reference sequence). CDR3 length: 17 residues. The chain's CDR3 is CAWSLVFTDDVNTEAFF. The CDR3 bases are TGTGCCTGGAGCCTGGTATTCACAGACGACGTGAACACTGAAGCTTTCTTT.

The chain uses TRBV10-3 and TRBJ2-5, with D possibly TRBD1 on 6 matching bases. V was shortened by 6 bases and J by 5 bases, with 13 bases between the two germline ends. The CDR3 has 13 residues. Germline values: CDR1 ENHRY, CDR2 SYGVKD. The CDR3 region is CAISPGVRETQYF. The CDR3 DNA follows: TGTGCCATCAGCCCAGGGGTTCGGGAGACCCAGTACTTC.

CDR3 in amino acids: CASSSWTVNTEAFF. CDR3 coding DNA: TGTGCCAGCAGTTCTTGGACAGTAAACACTGAAGCTTTCTTT. V is TRBV2 and J is TRBJ1-1, with D possibly TRBD1 on 6 matching bases. This CDR3 is 14 amino acids long. Trimming removed 5 bases from V and 2 bases from J, with 12 bases in between. Germline V gene data show CDR1 as SNHLY and CDR2 as FYNNEI.

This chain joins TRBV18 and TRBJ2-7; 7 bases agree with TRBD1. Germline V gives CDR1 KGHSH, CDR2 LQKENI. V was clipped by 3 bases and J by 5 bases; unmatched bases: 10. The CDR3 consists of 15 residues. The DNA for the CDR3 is TGTGCCAGCTCACCTGCGAACCCGACAGGGAACGAGCAGTACTTC. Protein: CASSPANPTGNEQYF.

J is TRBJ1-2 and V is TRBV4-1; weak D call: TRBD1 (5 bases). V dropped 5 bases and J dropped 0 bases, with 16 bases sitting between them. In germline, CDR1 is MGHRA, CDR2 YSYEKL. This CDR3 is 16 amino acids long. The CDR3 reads CASSTRGRSANYGYTF. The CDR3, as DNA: TGCGCCAGCAGCACCCGGGGGAGGAGTGCTAACTATGGCTACACCTTC.

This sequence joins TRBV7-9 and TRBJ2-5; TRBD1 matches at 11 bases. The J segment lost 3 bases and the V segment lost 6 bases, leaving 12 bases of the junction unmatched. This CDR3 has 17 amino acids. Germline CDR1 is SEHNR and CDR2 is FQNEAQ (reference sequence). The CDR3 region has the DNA TGTGCCAGCAGTCCAGACCCGGGACAGGGGGTAGAAGAGACCCAGTACTTC. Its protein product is CASSPDPGQGVEETQYF.

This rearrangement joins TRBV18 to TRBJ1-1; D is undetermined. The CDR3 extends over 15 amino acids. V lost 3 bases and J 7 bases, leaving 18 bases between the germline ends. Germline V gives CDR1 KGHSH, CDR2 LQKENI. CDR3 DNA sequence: TGTGCCAGCTCACCCCCGGGTCCGTTCGGGGATGAAGCTTTCTTT. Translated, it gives CASSPPGPFGDEAFF.

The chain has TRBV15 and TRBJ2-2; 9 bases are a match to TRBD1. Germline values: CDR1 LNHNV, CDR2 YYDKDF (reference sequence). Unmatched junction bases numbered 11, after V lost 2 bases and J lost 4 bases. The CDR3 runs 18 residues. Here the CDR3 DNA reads TGTGCCACCAGCAGACCTTTCTTACAGGGGGCCAGCACCGGGGAGCTGTTTTTT. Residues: CATSRPFLQGASTGELFF.

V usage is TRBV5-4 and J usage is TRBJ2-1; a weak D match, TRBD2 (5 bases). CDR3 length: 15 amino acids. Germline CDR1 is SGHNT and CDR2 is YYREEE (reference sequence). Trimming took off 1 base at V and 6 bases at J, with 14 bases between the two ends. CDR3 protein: CASSLIEGRANEQFF. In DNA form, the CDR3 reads TGTGCCAGCAGCTTGATCGAGGGTCGGGCCAATGAGCAGTTCTTC.

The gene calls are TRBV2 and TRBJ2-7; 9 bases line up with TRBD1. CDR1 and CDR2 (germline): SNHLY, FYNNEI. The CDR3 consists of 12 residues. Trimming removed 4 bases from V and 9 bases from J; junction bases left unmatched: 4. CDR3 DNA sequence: TGTGCCAGCAGTGGGGACAGGGTAACGCAGTACTTC. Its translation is CASSGDRVTQYF.

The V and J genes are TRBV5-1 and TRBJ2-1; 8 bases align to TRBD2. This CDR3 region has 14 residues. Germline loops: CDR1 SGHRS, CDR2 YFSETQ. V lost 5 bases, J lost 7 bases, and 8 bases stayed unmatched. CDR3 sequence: CASRRLAGMNEQFF. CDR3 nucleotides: TGCGCCAGCAGACGCCTAGCGGGCATGAATGAGCAGTTCTTC.

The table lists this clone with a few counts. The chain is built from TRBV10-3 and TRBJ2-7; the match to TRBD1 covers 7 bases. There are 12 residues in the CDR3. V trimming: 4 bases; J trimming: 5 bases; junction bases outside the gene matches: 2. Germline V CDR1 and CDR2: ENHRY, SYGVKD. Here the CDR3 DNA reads TGTGCCATCAGTGCAGGACAGGACGAGCAGTACTTC. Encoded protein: CAISAGQDEQYF.

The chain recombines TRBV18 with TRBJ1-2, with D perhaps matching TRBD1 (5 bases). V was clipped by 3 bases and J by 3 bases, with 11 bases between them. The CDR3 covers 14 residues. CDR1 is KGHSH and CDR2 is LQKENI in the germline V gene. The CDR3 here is CASSPGREDYGYTF. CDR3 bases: TGTGCCAGCTCACCGGGCAGGGAGGACTATGGCTACACCTTC.

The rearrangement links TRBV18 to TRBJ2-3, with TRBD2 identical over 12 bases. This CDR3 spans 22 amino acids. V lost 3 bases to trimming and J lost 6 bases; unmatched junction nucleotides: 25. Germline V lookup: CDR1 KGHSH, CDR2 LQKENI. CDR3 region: CASSPARVTSGSFGFNTDTQYF. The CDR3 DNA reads TGTGCCAGCTCACCGGCCCGAGTGACTAGCGGGAGTTTCGGATTCAACACGGATACGCAGTATTTT. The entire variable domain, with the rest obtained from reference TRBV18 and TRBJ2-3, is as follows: NAGVMQNPRHLVRRRGQEARLRCSPMKGHSHVYWYRQLPEEGLKFMVYLQKENIIDESGMPKERFSAEFPKEGPSILRIQQVVRGDSAAYFCASSPARVTSGSFGFNTDTQYFGPGTRLTVL.

CDR3 sequence (DNA): TGTGCCAGCAGCGCGACAGGGGGCTTGGAGACCCAGTACTTC. Translation gives CASSATGGLETQYF. The chain is built from TRBV9 and TRBJ2-5; 10 bases agree with TRBD1. V was pared by 3 bases and J by 5 bases, with 4 bases of the junction left unmatched. This CDR3 region has 14 residues. Germline loops: CDR1 SGDLS, CDR2 YYNGEE.